The source of this T cell receptor (beta chain) is a study of response to subunit inactivated influenza vaccine. Study-wide findings and caveats: New T cells are recruited in small numbers by each seasonal influenza vaccination, according to the authors' suggestion.

With 5 bases clipped from V and 3 bases from J, the junction kept 8 bases outside the gene matches. Germline CDR1 reads LNHDA; CDR2 reads SQIVND (reference sequence). The CDR3 contains 16 residues. This clonotype was counted between two and nine times. Its antigen is still unknown. TCRdb reanalysed the RT-PCR reads using MiXCR and keeps one entry per CDR3 protein. The sample includes approximately 570,000 distinct CDR3 sequences, less than 10% of them seen just once. This receptor was obtained from a man between 50 and 69 years old who received an inactivated influenza vaccine. This specimen consisted of PBMCs from blood, obtained roughly 24 months after vaccination. The V and J genes are TRBV19 and TRBJ2-3, with 10 bases that match TRBD2. The CDR3 reads CASSQREGRWTDTQYF. Written as DNA, the CDR3 is TGTGCCAGTAGTCAGCGGGAGGGCCGTTGGACAGATACGCAGTATTTT.